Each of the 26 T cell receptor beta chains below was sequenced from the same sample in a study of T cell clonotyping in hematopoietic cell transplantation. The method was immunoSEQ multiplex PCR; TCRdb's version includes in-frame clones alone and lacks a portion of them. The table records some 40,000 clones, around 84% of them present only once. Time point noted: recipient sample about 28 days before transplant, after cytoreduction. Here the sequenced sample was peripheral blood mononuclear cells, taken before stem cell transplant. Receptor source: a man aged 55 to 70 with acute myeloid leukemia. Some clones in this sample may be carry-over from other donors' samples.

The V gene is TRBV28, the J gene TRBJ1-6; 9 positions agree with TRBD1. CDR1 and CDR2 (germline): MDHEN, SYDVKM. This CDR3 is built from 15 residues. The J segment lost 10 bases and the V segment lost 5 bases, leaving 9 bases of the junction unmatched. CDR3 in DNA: TGTGCCAGCAGTCCCGGGGGGACAGGGACCTCACCCCTCCACTTT. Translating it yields CASSPGGTGTSPLHF.

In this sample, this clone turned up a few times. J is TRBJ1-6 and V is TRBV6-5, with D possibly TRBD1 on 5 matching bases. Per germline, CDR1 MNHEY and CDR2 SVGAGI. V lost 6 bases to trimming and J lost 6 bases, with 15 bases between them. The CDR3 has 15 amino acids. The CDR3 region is CASRDPGSRNSPLHF. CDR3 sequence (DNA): TGTGCCAGCAGAGACCCAGGGAGCCGTAATTCACCCCTCCACTTT.

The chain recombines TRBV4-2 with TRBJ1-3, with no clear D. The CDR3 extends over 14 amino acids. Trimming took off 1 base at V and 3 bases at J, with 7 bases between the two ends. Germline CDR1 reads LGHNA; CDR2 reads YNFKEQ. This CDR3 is CASSQGWVGNTIYF. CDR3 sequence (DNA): TGTGCCAGCAGCCAAGGGTGGGTTGGAAACACCATATATTTT.

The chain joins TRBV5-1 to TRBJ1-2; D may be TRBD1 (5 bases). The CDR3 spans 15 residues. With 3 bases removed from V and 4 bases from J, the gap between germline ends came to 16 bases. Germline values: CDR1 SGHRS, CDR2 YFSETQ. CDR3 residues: CASSSTPGQVYGYTF. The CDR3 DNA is TGCGCCAGCAGCTCCACCCCGGGGCAGGTCTATGGCTACACCTTC.

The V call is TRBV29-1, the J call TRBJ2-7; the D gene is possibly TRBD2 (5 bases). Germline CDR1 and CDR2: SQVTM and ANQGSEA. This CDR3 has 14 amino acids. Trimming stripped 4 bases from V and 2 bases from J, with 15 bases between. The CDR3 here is CSVVGLAATYEQYF. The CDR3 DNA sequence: TGCAGCGTTGTAGGTCTAGCAGCGACCTACGAGCAGTACTTC.

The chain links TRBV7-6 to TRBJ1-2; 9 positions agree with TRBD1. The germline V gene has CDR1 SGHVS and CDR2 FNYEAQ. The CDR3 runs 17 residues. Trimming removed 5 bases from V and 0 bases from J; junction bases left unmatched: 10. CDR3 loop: CASSPRDRERANYGYTF. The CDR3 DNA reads TGTGCCAGCAGCCCCCGGGACAGGGAGAGAGCTAACTATGGCTACACCTTC.

The CDR3 region has the DNA TGTGCCTCCGAATGGGGGAGGGGAGGAACTGAAGCTTTCTTT. This gives the protein CASEWGRGGTEAFF. V gene TRBV19 combines with J gene TRBJ1-1, with D tentatively TRBD1 (5 bases). The germline V gene has CDR1 LNHDA and CDR2 SQIVND (reference sequence). The CDR3 totals 14 residues. V was shortened by 11 bases and J by 5 bases, with 21 bases between the two germline ends.

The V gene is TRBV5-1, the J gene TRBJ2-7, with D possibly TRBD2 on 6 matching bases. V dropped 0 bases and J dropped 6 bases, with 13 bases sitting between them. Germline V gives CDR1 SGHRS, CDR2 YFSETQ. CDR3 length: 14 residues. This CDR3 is CASSLERGGGEQYF. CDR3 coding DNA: TGCGCCAGCAGCTTGGAAAGGGGAGGTGGCGAGCAGTACTTC.

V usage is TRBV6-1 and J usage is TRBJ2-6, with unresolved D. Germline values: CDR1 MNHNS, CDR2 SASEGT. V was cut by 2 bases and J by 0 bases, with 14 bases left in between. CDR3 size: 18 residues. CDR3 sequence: CASSEMGLLYSGANVLTF. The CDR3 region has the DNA TGTGCCAGCAGTGAAATGGGGTTGCTGTACTCTGGGGCCAACGTCCTGACTTTC.

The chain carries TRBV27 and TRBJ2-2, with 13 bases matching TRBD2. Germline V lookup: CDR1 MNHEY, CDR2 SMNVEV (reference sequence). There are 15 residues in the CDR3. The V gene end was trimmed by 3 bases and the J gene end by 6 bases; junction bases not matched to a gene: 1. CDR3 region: CASSFGLAGAGELFF. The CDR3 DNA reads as TGTGCCAGCAGTTTCGGACTAGCGGGGGCCGGGGAGCTGTTTTTT.

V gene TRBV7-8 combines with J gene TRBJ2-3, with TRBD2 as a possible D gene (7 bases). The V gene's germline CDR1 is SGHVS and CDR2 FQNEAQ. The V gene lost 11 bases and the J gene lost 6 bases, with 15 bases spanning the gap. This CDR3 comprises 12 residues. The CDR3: CAEGGVADTQYF. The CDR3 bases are TGTGCCGAGGGGGGGGTCGCGGATACGCAGTATTTT.

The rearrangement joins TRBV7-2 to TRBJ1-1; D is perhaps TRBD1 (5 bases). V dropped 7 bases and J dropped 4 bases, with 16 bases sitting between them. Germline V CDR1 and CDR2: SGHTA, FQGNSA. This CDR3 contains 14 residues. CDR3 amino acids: CASTSRRASTEAFF. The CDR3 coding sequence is TGTGCCAGCACCTCGCGCAGGGCGAGCACTGAAGCTTTCTTT.

The CDR3 loop reads CAWSRSTEAFF. CDR3 DNA sequence: TGTGCCTGGAGCAGAAGCACTGAAGCTTTCTTT. The rearrangement joins TRBV30 to TRBJ1-1; no reliable D call. V was cut by 3 bases and J by 4 bases, with 6 bases left in between. There are 11 residues in the CDR3. Germline values: CDR1 GTSNPN, CDR2 SVGIG (reference sequence).

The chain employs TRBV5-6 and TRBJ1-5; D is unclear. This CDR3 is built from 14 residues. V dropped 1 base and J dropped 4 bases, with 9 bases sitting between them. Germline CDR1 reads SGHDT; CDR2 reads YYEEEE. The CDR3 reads CASSLFEGNQPQHF. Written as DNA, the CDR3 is TGTGCCAGCAGCTTGTTCGAAGGGAATCAGCCCCAGCATTTT.

CDR3 sequence: CASSLNRDWETQYF. In DNA form, the CDR3 reads TGTGCCAGCAGTCTCAATCGGGACTGGGAGACCCAGTACTTC. The chain employs TRBV2 and TRBJ2-5; D perhaps matches TRBD2 (6 bases). V lost 5 bases, J lost 5 bases, and 15 bases lay in between. The CDR3 has 14 residues. The V gene's germline CDR1 is SNHLY and CDR2 FYNNEI.

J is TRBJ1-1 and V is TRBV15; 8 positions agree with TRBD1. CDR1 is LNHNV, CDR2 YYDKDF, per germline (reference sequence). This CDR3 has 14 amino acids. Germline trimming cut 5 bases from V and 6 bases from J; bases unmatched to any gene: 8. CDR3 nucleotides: TGTGCCACCAGCGGCTTACAGGGGGACGCTGAAGCTTTCTTT. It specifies CATSGLQGDAEAFF.

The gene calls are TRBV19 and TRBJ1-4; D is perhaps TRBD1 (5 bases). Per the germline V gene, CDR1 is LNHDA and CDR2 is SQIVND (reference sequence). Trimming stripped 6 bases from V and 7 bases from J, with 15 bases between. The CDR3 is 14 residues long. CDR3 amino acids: CASSLRAVAEKLFF. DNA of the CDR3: TGTGCCAGTAGCCTCAGGGCAGTCGCTGAAAAACTGTTTTTT.

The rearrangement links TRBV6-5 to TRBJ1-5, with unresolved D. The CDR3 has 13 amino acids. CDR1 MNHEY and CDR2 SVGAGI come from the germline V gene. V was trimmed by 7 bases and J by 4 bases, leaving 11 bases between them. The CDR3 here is CASTRTRNQPQHF. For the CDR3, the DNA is TGTGCCAGCACGCGAACAAGGAATCAGCCCCAGCATTTT.

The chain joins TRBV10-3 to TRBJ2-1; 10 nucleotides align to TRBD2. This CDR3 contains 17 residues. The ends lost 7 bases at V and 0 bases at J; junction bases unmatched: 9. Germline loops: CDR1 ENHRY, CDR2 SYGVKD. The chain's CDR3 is CAINVAGGPYSYNEQFF. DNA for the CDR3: TGTGCCATCAATGTAGCGGGGGGCCCTTACTCCTACAATGAGCAGTTCTTC.

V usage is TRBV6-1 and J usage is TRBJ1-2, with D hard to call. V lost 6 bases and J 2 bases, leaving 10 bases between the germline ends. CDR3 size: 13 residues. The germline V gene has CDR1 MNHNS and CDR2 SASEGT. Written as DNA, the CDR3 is TGTGCCAGCAGCATCGACACGAACTATGGCTACACCTTC. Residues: CASSIDTNYGYTF.

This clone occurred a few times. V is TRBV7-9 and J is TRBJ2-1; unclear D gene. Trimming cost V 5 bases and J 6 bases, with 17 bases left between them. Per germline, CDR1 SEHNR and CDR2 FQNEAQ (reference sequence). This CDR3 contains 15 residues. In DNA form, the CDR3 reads TGTGCCAGCAGCCCGCGAAAAAGTATGGGCAATGAGCAGTTCTTC. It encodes CASSPRKSMGNEQFF.

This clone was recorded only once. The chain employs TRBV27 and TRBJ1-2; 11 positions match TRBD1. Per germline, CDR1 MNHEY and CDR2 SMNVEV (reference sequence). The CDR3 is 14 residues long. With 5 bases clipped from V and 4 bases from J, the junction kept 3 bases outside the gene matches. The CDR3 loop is CASSDGQGAYGYTF. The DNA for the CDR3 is TGTGCCAGCAGTGATGGACAGGGGGCCTATGGCTACACCTTC.

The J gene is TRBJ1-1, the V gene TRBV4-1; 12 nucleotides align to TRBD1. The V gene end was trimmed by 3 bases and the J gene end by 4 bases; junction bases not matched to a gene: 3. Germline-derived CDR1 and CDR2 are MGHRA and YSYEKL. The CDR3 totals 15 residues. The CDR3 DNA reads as TGCGCCAGCAGCCAGGGACAGGGGGCCCGCACTGAAGCTTTCTTT. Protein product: CASSQGQGARTEAFF.

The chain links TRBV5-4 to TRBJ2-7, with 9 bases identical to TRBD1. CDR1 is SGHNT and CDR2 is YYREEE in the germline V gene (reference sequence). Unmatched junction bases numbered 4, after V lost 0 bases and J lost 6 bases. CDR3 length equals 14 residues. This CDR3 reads CASSLGTGVGEQYF. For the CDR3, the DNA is TGTGCCAGCAGCTTGGGGACAGGGGTCGGCGAGCAGTACTTC.

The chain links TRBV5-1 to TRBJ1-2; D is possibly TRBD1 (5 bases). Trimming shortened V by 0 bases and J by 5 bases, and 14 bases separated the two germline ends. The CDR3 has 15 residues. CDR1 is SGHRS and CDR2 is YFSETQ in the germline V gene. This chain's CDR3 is CASSLVWGKGYGYTF. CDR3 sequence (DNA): TGCGCCAGCAGCTTGGTGTGGGGGAAGGGTTATGGCTACACCTTC. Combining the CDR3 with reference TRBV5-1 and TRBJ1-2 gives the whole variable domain KAGVTQTPRYLIKTRGQQVTLSCSPISGHRSVSWYQQTPGQGLQFLFEYFSETQRNKGNFPGRFSGRQFSNSRSEMNVSTLELGDSALYLCASSLVWGKGYGYTFGSGTRLTVV.

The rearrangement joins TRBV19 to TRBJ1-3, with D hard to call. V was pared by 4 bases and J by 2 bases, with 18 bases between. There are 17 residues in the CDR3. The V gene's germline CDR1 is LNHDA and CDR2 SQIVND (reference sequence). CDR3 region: CASSKQTQRAAGNTIYF. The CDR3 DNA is TGTGCCAGTAGTAAACAGACCCAGCGAGCTGCTGGAAACACCATATATTTT.